Listed below are T cell receptor beta chains from one sample, sequenced in a study of blood T cell repertoires in COVID-19. Sequencing used immunoSEQ multiplex PCR; TCRdb keeps in-frame clones, though not all of them. The repertoire has 110,000 or so clones, around three quarters of them found once; the top ten carry more than 4%. The sequenced sample was peripheral blood. Source of these receptors: a human donor in a cohort sampled during active or convalescent COVID-19. Each CDR3 is given with its conserved first and last residue. D genes are given only for firm matches. Part of the rows lack a size; the others show once, few, many or a class for expanded clones.

v_call	clone_size	j_call	d_call	cdr3_aa	cdr3_nt
TRBV27	NA	TRBJ2-5	NA	CASSDFDEGQETQYF	TGTGCCAGCAGTGACTTCGATGAGGGCCAGGAGACCCAGTACTTC
TRBV27	NA	TRBJ1-5	NA	CASSPRSSNQPQHF	TGTGCCAGCAGTCCGCGGAGTAGCAATCAGCCCCAGCATTTT
TRBV10-3	NA	TRBJ2-2	TRBD2	CAIRGTSVESGELFF	TGTGCCATCAGGGGGACTAGCGTTGAGTCCGGGGAGCTGTTTTTT
TRBV5-4	few	TRBJ1-1	NA	CASRRQNTNTEAFF	TGTGCCAGCAGAAGACAGAACACTAACACTGAAGCTTTCTTT
TRBV5-4	NA	TRBJ2-6	TRBD1	CASSPPVQGVSAGANVLTF	TGTGCCAGCAGCCCCCCAGTACAGGGGGTATCAGCAGGGGCCAACGTCCTGACTTTC
TRBV13	NA	TRBJ2-1	NA	CASSFRGRGFTNEQFF	TGTGCCAGCAGCTTTAGGGGGAGGGGGTTTACAAATGAGCAGTTCTTC
TRBV27	NA	TRBJ1-1	TRBD1	CASSRGQGLVTEAFF	TGTGCCAGCAGTAGGGGACAGGGACTTGTGACTGAAGCTTTCTTT
TRBV19	NA	TRBJ1-6	TRBD1	CASSMGQINSPLHF	TGTGCCAGTAGCATGGGACAGATTAATTCACCCCTCCACTTT
TRBV4-3	NA	TRBJ1-1	TRBD1	CASSLADRVTEAFF	TGCGCCAGCAGCCTTGCGGACAGGGTTACTGAAGCTTTCTTT
TRBV6-1	NA	TRBJ2-1	TRBD1	CASSESPGGRFNEQFF	TGTGCCAGCAGTGAATCACCAGGGGGCAGGTTTAATGAGCAGTTCTTC
TRBV28	NA	TRBJ2-3	NA	CASSREFYGSTDTQYF	TGTGCCAGCAGTCGTGAGTTTTATGGGAGTACAGATACGCAGTATTTT
TRBV7-2	NA	TRBJ2-7	NA	CASSLFGSGLEEQYF	TGTGCCAGCAGCTTATTCGGTAGCGGTTTGGAGGAGCAGTACTTC
TRBV9	NA	TRBJ2-7	TRBD1	CASSPQTGLNEQYF	TGTGCCAGCAGCCCCCAGACAGGGCTCAACGAGCAGTACTTC
TRBV6-5	NA	TRBJ1-6	TRBD1	CASSSGTANSPLHF	TGTGCCAGCAGCTCCGGGACAGCAAATTCACCCCTCCACTTT
TRBV7-8	NA	TRBJ2-1	NA	CASSLGGPGLKFEQFF	TGTGCCAGCAGCTTAGGGGGACCGGGACTTAAATTTGAGCAGTTCTTC
TRBV4-3	NA	TRBJ1-3	NA	CASARGGTGNTIYF	TGCGCCAGCGCCCGGGGGGGAACTGGAAACACCATATATTTT
TRBV7-9	NA	TRBJ1-4	TRBD1	CASSSGWDRGSELFF	TGTGCCAGCAGCTCAGGGTGGGACAGGGGGTCGGAACTGTTTTTT
TRBV20-1	few	TRBJ2-1	NA	CSAEIYNEQFF	TGCAGTGCCGAGATATACAATGAGCAGTTCTTC
TRBV19	NA	TRBJ1-2	NA	CASSSLSGNYGYTF	TGTGCCAGTAGTTCCCTTTCCGGGAACTATGGCTACACCTTC
TRBV29-1	few	TRBJ2-1	TRBD1	CSVYRQGKEQFF	TGCAGCGTTTACCGACAGGGTAAAGAGCAGTTCTTC
TRBV29-1	NA	TRBJ2-7	NA	CSVSSEFRGEQYF	TGCAGCGTCTCATCAGAGTTTCGAGGCGAGCAGTACTTC
TRBV9	many	TRBJ1-1	NA	CASSRGRTMNTEAFF	TGTGCCAGCAGCAGGGGGAGAACAATGAACACTGAAGCTTTCTTT
TRBV6-5	NA	TRBJ2-1	NA	CASSHGGEQFF	TGTGCCAGCAGCCACGGGGGTGAGCAGTTCTTC
TRBV19	NA	TRBJ2-3	NA	CASNTRRESADTQYF	TGTGCCAGTAACACTCGACGGGAAAGTGCGGATACGCAGTATTTT
TRBV7-9	NA	TRBJ2-2	NA	CASSLVSYTGELFF	TGTGCCAGCAGCTTAGTAAGCTACACCGGGGAGCTGTTTTTT
TRBV28	NA	TRBJ2-1	TRBD2	CASRLTSGENEQFF	TGTGCCAGCAGGCTGACTAGCGGGGAGAATGAGCAGTTCTTC
TRBV2	NA	TRBJ2-7	NA	CASSVRELQYF	TGTGCCAGCAGTGTAAGGGAGTTGCAGTACTTC
TRBV27	NA	TRBJ2-3	NA	CASGEGTLTDTQYF	TGTGCCAGCGGCGAAGGGACACTCACAGATACGCAGTATTTT
TRBV27	NA	TRBJ1-6	NA	CASASGLGTNNSPLHF	TGTGCCAGCGCCTCGGGTCTCGGGACAAATAATTCACCCCTCCACTTT
TRBV12-3/TRBV12-4	NA	TRBJ2-1	NA	CASSLAFGEQFF	TGTGCCAGCAGTTTAGCATTCGGTGAGCAGTTCTTC
TRBV6-2/TRBV6-3	NA	TRBJ2-3	NA	CASSFTGQADTQYF	TGTGCCAGCAGTTTCACAGGGCAGGCAGATACGCAGTATTTT
TRBV27	NA	TRBJ2-1	TRBD2	CASSQFIAGGLYEQFF	TGTGCCAGCAGCCAGTTTATAGCGGGAGGGCTCTATGAGCAGTTCTTC
TRBV18	NA	TRBJ1-1	NA	CASSLGRGNTEAFF	TGTGCCAGCTCATTAGGGAGAGGGAACACTGAAGCTTTCTTT
TRBV15	few	TRBJ2-7	NA	CATGGGLYEQYF	TGTGCCACCGGAGGGGGCTTATACGAGCAGTACTTC
TRBV3-1/TRBV3-2	once	TRBJ2-7	NA	CASSQLPAGEQYF	TGTGCCAGCAGCCAACTCCCCGCCGGCGAGCAGTACTTC
TRBV14	NA	TRBJ2-5	NA	CASSSGLGRTQYF	TGTGCCAGCAGCTCCGGGTTAGGCCGGACCCAGTACTTC
TRBV3-1/TRBV3-2	NA	TRBJ2-1	TRBD2	CAGSTTSSNEQFF	TGTGCCGGCAGCACGACTAGCAGCAATGAGCAGTTCTTC
TRBV6-6	NA	TRBJ1-1	NA	CASSYGPNTEAFF	TGTGCCAGCAGTTACGGCCCGAACACTGAAGCTTTCTTT
TRBV2	NA	TRBJ2-3	NA	CASSPVDTQYF	TGTGCCAGCAGTCCCGTAGATACGCAGTATTTT
TRBV6-5	NA	TRBJ2-2	TRBD1	CASSYSAIRGIGELFF	TGTGCCAGCAGTTACTCCGCGATCAGGGGGATCGGGGAGCTGTTTTTT
TRBV5-1	NA	TRBJ2-7	NA	CASSLAAAYEQYF	TGCGCCAGCAGCTTGGCCGCAGCCTACGAGCAGTACTTC
TRBV7-2	once	TRBJ1-1	NA	CASSQQGNTEAFF	TGTGCCAGCAGTCAGCAGGGGAACACTGAAGCTTTCTTT
TRBV7-8	once	TRBJ2-7	NA	CASSLGPNEQYF	TGTGCCAGCAGCTTAGGGCCGAACGAGCAGTACTTC
TRBV5-8	NA	TRBJ2-1	TRBD2	CASSWGTSSHGEQFF	TGTGCCAGCAGCTGGGGGACTAGCTCGCACGGTGAGCAGTTCTTC
TRBV7-2	NA	TRBJ2-7	TRBD1	CASSRGVQGASGYEQYF	TGTGCCAGCAGCCGCGGGGTGCAGGGGGCTTCTGGCTACGAGCAGTACTTC
TRBV4-3	NA	TRBJ2-2	TRBD2	CASSQDFASGITGELFF	TGCGCCAGCAGCCAAGATTTTGCTAGCGGGATTACCGGGGAGCTGTTTTTT
TRBV11-2	NA	TRBJ1-3	TRBD1	CASSRTGGPGNTIYF	TGTGCCAGCAGCCGGACAGGGGGCCCTGGAAACACCATATATTTT